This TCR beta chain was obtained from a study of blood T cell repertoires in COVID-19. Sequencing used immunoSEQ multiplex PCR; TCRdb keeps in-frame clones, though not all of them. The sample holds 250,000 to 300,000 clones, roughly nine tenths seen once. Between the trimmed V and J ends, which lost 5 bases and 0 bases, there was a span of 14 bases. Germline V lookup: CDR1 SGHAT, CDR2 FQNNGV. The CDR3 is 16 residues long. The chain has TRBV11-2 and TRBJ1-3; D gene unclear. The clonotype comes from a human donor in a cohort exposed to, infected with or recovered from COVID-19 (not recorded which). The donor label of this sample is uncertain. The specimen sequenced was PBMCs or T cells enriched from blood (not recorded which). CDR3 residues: CASSLTGAFSGNTIYF. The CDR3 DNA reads TGTGCCAGCAGCCTAACGGGTGCCTTCTCTGGAAACACCATATATTTT. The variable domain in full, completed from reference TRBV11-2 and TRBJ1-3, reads EAGVAQSPRYKIIEKRQSVAFWCNPISGHATLYWYQQILGQGPKLLIQFQNNGVVDDSQLPKDRFSAERLKGVDSTLKIQPAKLEDSAVYLCASSLTGAFSGNTIYFGEGSWLTVV.